The 23 T cell receptor beta chains reported below all come from one sample, sequenced in a study of technical replicates of blood from a few donors. Only in-frame clones appear in the TCRdb table, and some are missing; sequencing was by immunoSEQ multiplex PCR. This sample carries around 68,000 clones, around 91% of them seen once, and the ten largest clones take roughly 0.4%. The source material was T cells isolated from PBMCs. All receptors come from a human donor in good health. Some clones in this sample may be carry-over from other donors' samples.

V is TRBV7-8 and J is TRBJ1-3, with D hard to call. The CDR3 contains 15 residues. The germline V and J ends were trimmed by 4 bases and 0 bases, with 10 bases remaining between them. Germline CDR1 reads SGHVS; CDR2 reads FQNEAQ. Written as DNA, the CDR3 is TGTGCCAGCAGCTCGCTGGGCCTCTCTGGAAACACCATATATTTT. This gives the protein CASSSLGLSGNTIYF.

This clone was recorded once. The J gene is TRBJ1-1, the V gene TRBV5-4, with 7 bases identical to TRBD1. This CDR3 region has 13 residues. Germline CDR1 is SGHNT and CDR2 is YYREEE (reference sequence). V dropped 5 bases and J dropped 4; count of bases not matched to a gene: 5. DNA for the CDR3: TGTGCCAGCAGTGGAGGGGGCGGCACTGAAGCTTTCTTT. The encoded protein is CASSGGGGTEAFF.

The chain has TRBV6-6 and TRBJ1-2, with a weak D call TRBD1 (6 bases). Germline assignment: CDR1 MNHNY and CDR2 SVGAGI (reference sequence). CDR3 length: 13 amino acids. Trimming shortened V by 3 bases and J by 4 bases, and 9 bases separated the two germline ends. CDR3 nucleotides: TGTGCCAGCAGTTATGACAGGATCTATGGCTACACCTTC. It yields the protein CASSYDRIYGYTF.

This clone was picked up a small number of times. The rearrangement uses TRBV9 and TRBJ2-5; 9 positions agree with TRBD2. The tail of the sequence fits TRBJ2-7 better, so the J call may be wrong. This CDR3 is 17 amino acids long. Germline CDR1 reads SGDLS; CDR2 reads YYNGEE. The CDR3 nucleotides read TGTGCCAGCAGCCCACTCAGCACCGGGACTAGCACCTTCGAGCAGTACTTC. Translating gives CASSPLSTGTSTFEQYF.

This chain connects TRBV4-1 to TRBJ1-5, with 7 bases identical to TRBD1. CDR3 length equals 16 residues. Germline CDR1 is MGHRA and CDR2 is YSYEKL. V shed 1 base and J 5 bases; nucleotides not matched to a gene: 8. CDR3 bases: TGCGCCAGCAGCCAAGGCCGCGGGACAGACGATCAGCCCCAGCATTTT. It specifies CASSQGRGTDDQPQHF.

As for this clone: Distinct nucleotide sequences in the sample also encode this CDR3. V usage is TRBV30 and J usage is TRBJ2-5, with D perhaps matching TRBD1 (5 bases). CDR1 and CDR2 (germline): GTSNPN, SVGIG (reference sequence). The CDR3 covers 13 residues. Trimming removed 0 bases at V and 5 bases at J, with 10 bases between. This chain's CDR3 is CAWSVQGTETQYF. The CDR3 region has the DNA TGTGCCTGGAGTGTCCAGGGTACGGAGACCCAGTACTTC.

The chain employs TRBV5-4 and TRBJ2-3; 8 bases align to TRBD2. Germline assignment: CDR1 SGHNT and CDR2 YYREEE (reference sequence). The CDR3 contains 15 residues. Trimming at V came to 4 bases and at J to 4 bases, leaving 8 bases not matched to a gene. CDR3 bases: TGTGCCAGCAGCCCCGGGGGGGCCGAGGCAGATACGCAGTATTTT. Amino acids: CASSPGGAEADTQYF.

The J gene is TRBJ2-2, the V gene TRBV6-6, with 8 nucleotides matching TRBD2. The CDR3 is 14 amino acids. The V segment lost 7 bases and the J segment 1 base; nucleotides outside the gene matches: 2. CDR1 is MNHNY, CDR2 SVGAGI, per germline (reference sequence). CDR3 sequence (DNA): TGTGCCAGCATTGGGACTAGGAACACCGGGGAGCTGTTTTTT. Residues: CASIGTRNTGELFF.

The V gene is TRBV7-9, the J gene TRBJ2-7; weak D call: TRBD1 (5 bases). CDR3 length equals 13 residues. The germline V gene encodes CDR1 SEHNR and CDR2 FQNEAQ (reference sequence). V was clipped by 5 bases and J by 6 bases, with 14 bases between them. The CDR3 DNA reads TGTGCCAGCAGCCCTAGGGGCCTACCCGAGCAGTACTTC. Residues: CASSPRGLPEQYF. The full variable domain, rest sourced from reference TRBV7-9 and TRBJ2-7, is DTGVSQNPRHKITKRGQNVTFRCDPISEHNRLYWYRQTLGQGPEFLTYFQNEAQLEKSRLLSDRFSAERPKGSFSTLEIQRTEQGDSAMYLCASSPRGLPEQYFGPGTRLTVT.

The chain is built from TRBV4-1 and TRBJ2-1; D may be TRBD2 (6 bases). Germline V CDR1 and CDR2: MGHRA, YSYEKL. Trimming took 1 base from V and 5 from J, leaving 9 bases between them. The CDR3 runs 14 residues. CDR3 sequence: CASSQVGGNNEQFF. The CDR3 DNA reads TGCGCCAGCAGCCAAGTCGGCGGGAACAATGAGCAGTTCTTC.

This sequence joins TRBV5-1 and TRBJ2-3; TRBD2 aligns across 8 bases. V lost 8 bases to trimming and J lost 3 bases; unmatched junction nucleotides: 8. The CDR3 runs to 14 residues. Germline V lookup: CDR1 SGHRS, CDR2 YFSETQ. DNA of the CDR3: TGCGCCAGTTGGGGAGCGGGAGTTACAGATACGCAGTATTTT. Amino acid sequence: CASWGAGVTDTQYF.

The gene calls are TRBV4-3 and TRBJ2-3; D is unclear. V dropped 0 bases and J dropped 1 base, with 8 bases sitting between them. Germline CDR1 is LGHNA and CDR2 is YSLEER. The CDR3 is made up of 15 amino acids. CDR3 DNA: TGCGCCAGCAGCCAAGAGCGCACCCGCACAGATACGCAGTATTTT. It translates to CASSQERTRTDTQYF.

For the CDR3, the DNA is TGTGCCAGCAGCTTAGCCCTCAGCGAAAATTCACCCCTCCACTTT. Protein: CASSLALSENSPLHF. The rearrangement uses TRBV11-2 and TRBJ1-6; D is unclear. This CDR3 region has 15 residues. The ends were cut back, 1 base at V and 7 bases at J, with 11 bases in the middle. Germline V gene sequence: CDR1 SGHAT, CDR2 FQNNGV.

This sequence joins TRBV27 and TRBJ2-7; 7 positions agree with TRBD1. V trimming: 5 bases; J trimming: 3 bases; junction bases outside the gene matches: 16. CDR1 MNHEY and CDR2 SMNVEV come from the germline V gene (reference sequence). The CDR3 spans 17 residues. The CDR3 loop is CASSRVTGAPRLYEQYF. The DNA for the CDR3 is TGTGCCAGCAGTAGGGTAACAGGGGCCCCTCGTCTCTACGAGCAGTACTTC.

J is TRBJ1-2 and V is TRBV23-1; 8 bases fit TRBD1. TRBV23-1 is an ORF, with its function uncertain. The junction had 11 bases not matched to a gene; V was cut back by 2 bases and J by 3 bases. CDR3 length: 17 amino acids. CDR3 bases: TGCGCCAGCAGTCAAAGGACAGGGCACCAAGTAGACTATGGCTACACCTTC. Protein: CASSQRTGHQVDYGYTF.

The chain has TRBV5-4 and TRBJ2-7; 13 bases are shared with TRBD2. CDR1 and CDR2 (germline): SGHNT, YYREEE (reference sequence). V lost 4 bases to trimming and J lost 6 bases; unmatched junction nucleotides: 7. The CDR3 consists of 15 residues. CDR3 in amino acids: CASSGTSGRAGEQYF. In DNA form, the CDR3 reads TGTGCCAGCAGCGGAACTAGCGGGAGGGCCGGCGAGCAGTACTTC. Full variable domain (remainder filled in from reference TRBV5-4 and TRBJ2-7): ETGVTQSPTHLIKTRGQQVTLRCSSQSGHNTVSWYQQALGQGPQFIFQYYREEENGRGNFPPRFSGLQFPNYSSELNVNALELDDSALYLCASSGTSGRAGEQYFGPGTRLTVT.

The chain has TRBV10-3 and TRBJ2-3; D possibly corresponds to TRBD2 (5 bases). CDR3 size: 14 residues. The V end was cut by 1 base, the J end by 4 bases, with 9 bases between. Germline V CDR1 and CDR2: ENHRY, SYGVKD. The CDR3 reads CAISELSGADTQYF. CDR3 DNA: TGTGCCATCAGTGAGTTGAGCGGTGCAGATACGCAGTATTTT.

The rearrangement joins TRBV6-1 to TRBJ2-7, with D possibly being TRBD1 (5 bases). V was pared by 9 bases and J by 6 bases, with 9 bases between. The CDR3 extends over 10 amino acids. Germline CDR1 and CDR2: MNHNS and SASEGT. CDR3: CASERGEQYF. The CDR3 DNA sequence: TGTGCCAGTGAAAGGGGCGAGCAGTACTTC.

This chain joins TRBV5-5 and TRBJ1-5, with 9 nucleotides matching TRBD1. This CDR3 has 15 amino acids. The V gene's germline CDR1 is SGHKS and CDR2 YYEKEE (reference sequence). V trimming: 2 bases; J trimming: 3 bases; junction bases outside the gene matches: 3. CDR3 loop: CASSFGQGPNQPQHF. The DNA of the CDR3 is TGTGCCAGCAGCTTTGGACAGGGGCCCAATCAGCCCCAGCATTTT.

The chain recombines TRBV19 with TRBJ2-7; 9 bases agree with TRBD2. This CDR3 is 16 amino acids long. Per the germline V gene, CDR1 is LNHDA and CDR2 is SQIVND (reference sequence). V lost 5 bases, J lost 0 bases, and 8 bases stayed unmatched. This chain's CDR3 is CASSRAGRGGSYEQYF. CDR3 sequence (DNA): TGTGCCAGTAGTCGAGCTGGGCGGGGGGGCTCCTACGAGCAGTACTTC.

A note on this clone: Other DNA sequences in the same sample also yield this CDR3. This chain uses TRBV5-1 with TRBJ1-1; maybe TRBD1 (5 bases). Trimming removed 0 bases at V and 1 base at J, with 7 bases between. This CDR3 contains 14 residues. Germline CDR1 SGHRS, CDR2 YFSETQ. CDR3 amino acids: CASSLVGQNTEAFF. The CDR3 DNA is TGCGCCAGCAGCTTGGTCGGACAGAACACTGAAGCTTTCTTT.

This clone was detected only once. The chain links TRBV6-1 to TRBJ2-5, with TRBD2 as a possible D gene (6 bases). The germline CDR1 and CDR2 sequences are MNHNS and SASEGT. The CDR3 is made up of 14 amino acids. Trimming stripped 0 bases from V and 1 base from J, with 6 bases between. CDR3 region: CASSEAGGQETQYF. CDR3 sequence (DNA): TGTGCCAGCAGTGAAGCGGGGGGCCAAGAGACCCAGTACTTC.

The chain has TRBV28 and TRBJ1-2, with unresolved D. CDR1 MDHEN and CDR2 SYDVKM come from the germline V gene. The V end was cut by 3 bases, the J end by 4 bases, with 9 bases between. CDR3 length: 13 residues. The CDR3 DNA reads TGTGCCAGCAGTTTGCGGAGATCCTATGGCTACACCTTC. Amino acid sequence: CASSLRRSYGYTF.